This passage covers 10 T cell receptor beta chains from one sample sequenced in a study of blood T cells in healthy people across ages. PCR was performed a second time for 7 to 11 cycles using a sample-barcoded 5' primer and a J-beta primer mix. TCRdb re-called the 5' RACE reads through MiXCR, storing one row per CDR3 protein. The sample shows about a million distinct CDR3 sequences, just over 50% of them seen only once. The specimen was blood. The source of these receptors is a woman aged 55 to 70 in good health.

This chain links TRBV25-1 with TRBJ2-4; no definite D call. The tail of the sequence fits TRBJ2-7 better, so the J call may be wrong. The CDR3 is 13 amino acids. The V gene's germline CDR1 is MGHDK and CDR2 SYGVNS. CDR3 loop: CASSVLGGYEQYF. CDR3 DNA: TGTGCCAGCAGTGTTCTGGGTGGGTACGAGCAGTACTTC.

V usage is TRBV10-3 and J usage is TRBJ2-1; 8 bases are a match to TRBD1. TRBJ2-7 explains the end of the DNA better; the J call may be wrong. Germline CDR1 and CDR2: ENHRY and SYGVKD. The CDR3 length is 14 residues. CDR3 in DNA: TGTGCCGTAGCCAGGGGGCAGGCCTACAATGAGCAGTACTTC. Protein: CAVARGQAYNEQYF.

The chain has TRBV5-1 and TRBJ2-1; D gene uncertain. Germline V CDR1 and CDR2: SGHRS, YFSETQ. Trimming shortened V by 2 bases and J by 7 bases, and 10 bases separated the two germline ends. The CDR3 is made up of 13 amino acids. This CDR3 is CASSFILGNEQFF. The CDR3 DNA follows: TGCGCCAGCAGCTTTATACTGGGGAATGAGCAGTTCTTC.

In its sample, this clonotype was seen a few times. CDR3 nucleotides: TGCGCCAGCAGTGAGTTGTGGACTAGCCTCTCCTACGAGCAGTACTTC. This codes for CASSELWTSLSYEQYF. The chain uses TRBV10-2 and TRBJ2-7; TRBD2 matches at 8 bases. The V segment lost 1 base and the J segment 0 bases; nucleotides outside the gene matches: 5. The CDR3 runs 16 residues. Per the germline V gene, CDR1 is WSHSY and CDR2 is SAAADI.

This clonotype appeared once. V is TRBV7-2 and J is TRBJ2-5; no reliable D call. Germline assignment: CDR1 SGHTA and CDR2 FQGNSA. Trimming left V 2 bases short and J 7 bases short, with 11 bases between. The CDR3 extends over 13 amino acids. For the CDR3, the DNA is TGTGCCAGCAGCTTACAACCGGTAGGGACCCAGTACTTC. Translation: CASSLQPVGTQYF.

For this clonotype: This may be a read error, as it is one base from a much larger clone. CDR3 nucleotide sequence: TGTGCCAGCCGAGAGAATAACTATGACTACACCTTC. It yields the protein CASRENNYDYTF. The rearrangement uses TRBV2 and TRBJ1-2, with no clear D. CDR3 length: 12 residues. CDR1 and CDR2 from the germline V gene are SNHLY and FYNNEI.

This chain links TRBV5-1 with TRBJ2-3; no reliable D call. CDR3 size: 14 residues. V lost 0 bases to trimming and J lost 5 bases, with 10 bases between them. CDR1 is SGHRS, CDR2 YFSETQ, per germline. This CDR3 is CASSLEPQVDTQYF. The DNA of the CDR3 is TGCGCCAGCAGCTTGGAACCACAAGTAGATACGCAGTATTTT.

Concerning this clonotype itself: The junction departs from germline at one end; a sequencing error may be responsible. The chain is built from TRBV25-1 and TRBJ2-1, with D possibly TRBD2 on 5 matching bases. Germline loops: CDR1 MGHDK, CDR2 SYGVNS. The CDR3 covers 12 residues. CDR3 amino acids: CASSASHNEQFF. The CDR3 region has the DNA TGTGCCAGTAGTGCTAGCCACAATGAGCAGTTCTTC.

The V call is TRBV5-1, the J call TRBJ1-1; D perhaps matches TRBD1 (5 bases). V was trimmed by 1 base and J by 3 bases, leaving 10 bases between them. Germline CDR1 reads SGHRS; CDR2 reads YFSETQ. This CDR3 spans 14 amino acids. This chain's CDR3 is CASSLSGLDTEAFF. The DNA of the CDR3 is TGCGCCAGCAGCTTGTCGGGGCTGGACACTGAAGCTTTCTTT. The full variable domain, rest sourced from reference TRBV5-1 and TRBJ1-1, is KAGVTQTPRYLIKTRGQQVTLSCSPISGHRSVSWYQQTPGQGLQFLFEYFSETQRNKGNFPGRFSGRQFSNSRSEMNVSTLELGDSALYLCASSLSGLDTEAFFGQGTRLTVV.

The genes are TRBV12-3 or TRBV12-4 and TRBJ1-5; 8 nucleotides align to TRBD1. V was clipped by 5 bases and J by 2 bases; unmatched bases: 5. There are 15 residues in the CDR3. The CDR3 DNA sequence: TGTGCCAGCAGTCGTCAGGGGGCTGGCAATCAGCCCCAGCATTTT. Its translation: CASSRQGAGNQPQHF.